The table lists the clone carrying this T cell receptor beta chain with a count of one. The sample originates from a study of stem cell transplantation in POMP-related autoinflammatory disease. Per germline, CDR1 MGHRA and CDR2 YSYEKL. V shed 0 bases and J 6 bases; nucleotides not matched to a gene: 7. CDR3 length equals 15 residues. This table comes from immunoSEQ multiplex PCR, and its TCRdb copy is limited to in-frame clones, with some not included. Of about 68,000 clones listed, roughly 91% are singletons. This specimen was CD4+ T cells from PBMCs, taken after stem cell transplantation. The rearrangement joins TRBV4-1 to TRBJ1-1; the match to TRBD1 covers 7 bases. This clonotype was obtained from a human patient with POMP-related autoinflammation and immune dysregulation (PRAID). The graft donor may have contributed some T cells. Here the CDR3 reads CASSQDPQGRAEAFF. CDR3 in DNA: TGCGCCAGCAGCCAAGACCCACAGGGGAGAGCTGAAGCTTTCTTT.